Listed here are 9 T cell receptor beta chains from one sample, sequenced in a study of cytomegalovirus exposure and HLA in healthy donors. The PCR used 60 Vbeta and 13 Jbeta primers. The table came from immunoSEQ multiplex PCR; TCRdb's copy has only in-frame clones and leaves some out. The sample yields approximately 100,000 clones, roughly nine tenths seen once. The material sequenced was PBMCs. Receptor source: a man younger than 45 in good health and CMV-seropositive.

This sequence joins TRBV11-2 and TRBJ1-4, with D possibly matching TRBD1 (6 bases). Germline-derived CDR1 and CDR2 are SGHAT and FQNNGV. Trimming took off 4 bases at V and 12 bases at J, with 12 bases between the two ends. The CDR3 length is 12 residues. This CDR3 reads CASSSTGRELFF. The CDR3 bases are TGTGCCAGCAGCTCCACAGGGCGGGAACTGTTTTTT. The full variable domain, its missing parts supplied by reference TRBV11-2 and TRBJ1-4, is EAGVAQSPRYKIIEKRQSVAFWCNPISGHATLYWYQQILGQGPKLLIQFQNNGVVDDSQLPKDRFSAERLKGVDSTLKIQPAKLEDSAVYLCASSSTGRELFFGSGTQLSVL.

This clone was counted between two and nine times. The V gene is TRBV6-1, the J gene TRBJ2-4, with 9 bases lining up with TRBD1. CDR1 is MNHNS, CDR2 SASEGT, per germline. CDR3 size: 15 residues. V shed 5 bases and J 4 bases; nucleotides not matched to a gene: 6. The CDR3 nucleotides are TGTGCCAGCAGTTCGGACAGGGGCGCTAAAAACATTCAGTACTTC. The encoded protein is CASSSDRGAKNIQYF.

This clone was counted only a few times. The J gene is TRBJ2-1, the V gene TRBV5-1, with TRBD2 as a possible D gene (6 bases). The CDR3 runs to 14 residues. The V gene lost 4 bases and the J gene lost 5 bases, with 13 bases spanning the gap. Germline V CDR1 and CDR2: SGHRS, YFSETQ. The CDR3 DNA sequence: TGCGCCAGCAGCATCGGGACTTCCAACAATGAGCAGTTCTTC. Translating it yields CASSIGTSNNEQFF.

V gene TRBV2 combines with J gene TRBJ2-1, with D maybe TRBD1 (6 bases). Trimming stripped 6 bases from V and 1 base from J, with 13 bases between. Per germline, CDR1 SNHLY and CDR2 FYNNEI. CDR3 length equals 15 residues. DNA for the CDR3: TGTGCCAGCAGCGCTGACAGGTATTCCTACAATGAGCAGTTCTTC. The encoded protein is CASSADRYSYNEQFF.

V and J are TRBV9 and TRBJ1-2; D might be TRBD1 (5 bases). V was cut by 0 bases and J by 2 bases, with 11 bases left in between. This CDR3 spans 15 amino acids. From germline, CDR1 is SGDLS and CDR2 YYNGEE. In DNA, the CDR3 is TGTGCCAGCAGCGTAGTGGGAGGGGACAACTATGGCTACACCTTC. It translates to CASSVVGGDNYGYTF. The full variable domain, its missing parts supplied by reference TRBV9 and TRBJ1-2, is DSGVTQTPKHLITATGQRVTLRCSPRSGDLSVYWYQQSLDQGLQFLIQYYNGEERAKGNILERFSAQQFPDLHSELNLSSLELGDSALYFCASSVVGGDNYGYTFGSGTRLTVV.

V gene TRBV9 combines with J gene TRBJ2-3; TRBD2 matches 11 bases. Unmatched junction bases numbered 15, after V lost 2 bases and J lost 4 bases. Per germline, CDR1 SGDLS and CDR2 YYNGEE. This CDR3 has 19 amino acids. Here the CDR3 reads CASSVDVTVAGGPADTQYF. CDR3 bases: TGTGCCAGCAGCGTCGACGTTACGGTAGCGGGAGGGCCCGCAGATACGCAGTATTTT.

The chain has TRBV5-1 and TRBJ1-2; D is ambiguous. The CDR3 loop spans 13 amino acids. CDR1 is SGHRS and CDR2 is YFSETQ in the germline V gene. Trimming took 6 bases from V and 2 from J, leaving 11 bases between them. CDR3 in DNA: TGCGCCAGCACACCTGAGTCGAACTATGGCTACACCTTC. Protein sequence: CASTPESNYGYTF.

This chain connects TRBV5-6 to TRBJ2-1; 9 nucleotides match TRBD2. Germline CDR1 and CDR2: SGHDT and YYEEEE. CDR3 length: 15 amino acids. The V and J ends lost 1 base and 7 bases, in that order; junction bases with no gene match: 6. The CDR3 DNA reads as TGTGCCAGCAGCTTGTGGGGTCTAGCGGGGAATGAGCAGTTCTTC. It is translated as CASSLWGLAGNEQFF.

The chain recombines TRBV11-2 with TRBJ2-7; 8 nucleotides agree with TRBD1. The V gene end was trimmed by 2 bases and the J gene end by 5 bases; junction bases not matched to a gene: 11. Germline V gene lookup returns CDR1 SGHAT and CDR2 FQNNGV. The CDR3 extends over 16 amino acids. CDR3 coding DNA: TGTGCCAGCAGCTTAAGATCAGGGGGCGGTTTTGACGAGCAGTACTTC. Amino acids: CASSLRSGGGFDEQYF.